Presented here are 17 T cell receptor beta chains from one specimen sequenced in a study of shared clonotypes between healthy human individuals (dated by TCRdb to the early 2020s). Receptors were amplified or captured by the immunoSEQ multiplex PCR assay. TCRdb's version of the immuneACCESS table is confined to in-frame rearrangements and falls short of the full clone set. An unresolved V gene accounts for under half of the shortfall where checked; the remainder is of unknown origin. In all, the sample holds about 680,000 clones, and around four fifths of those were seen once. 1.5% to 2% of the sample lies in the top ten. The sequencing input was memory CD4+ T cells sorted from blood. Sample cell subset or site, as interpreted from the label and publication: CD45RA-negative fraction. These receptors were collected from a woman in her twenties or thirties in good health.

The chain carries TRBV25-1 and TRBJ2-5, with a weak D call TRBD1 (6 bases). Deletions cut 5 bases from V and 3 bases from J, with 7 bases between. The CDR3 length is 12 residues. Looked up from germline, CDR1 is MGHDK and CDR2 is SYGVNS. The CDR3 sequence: CASSTGKETQYF. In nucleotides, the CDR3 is TGTGCCAGCAGTACAGGGAAAGAGACCCAGTACTTC.

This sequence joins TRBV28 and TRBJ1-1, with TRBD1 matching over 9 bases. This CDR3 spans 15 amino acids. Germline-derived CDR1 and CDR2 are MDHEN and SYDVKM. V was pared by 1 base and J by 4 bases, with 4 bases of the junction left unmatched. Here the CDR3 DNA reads TGTGCCAGCAGTTTATCGGGACAGGGTGGCACTGAAGCTTTCTTT. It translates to CASSLSGQGGTEAFF.

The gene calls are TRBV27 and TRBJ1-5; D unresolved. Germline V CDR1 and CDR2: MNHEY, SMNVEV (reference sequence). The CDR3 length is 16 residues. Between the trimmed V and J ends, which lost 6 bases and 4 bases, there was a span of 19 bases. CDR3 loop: CASREGAGRANQPQHF. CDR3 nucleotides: TGTGCCAGCAGGGAGGGCGCCGGGAGGGCTAATCAGCCCCAGCATTTT.

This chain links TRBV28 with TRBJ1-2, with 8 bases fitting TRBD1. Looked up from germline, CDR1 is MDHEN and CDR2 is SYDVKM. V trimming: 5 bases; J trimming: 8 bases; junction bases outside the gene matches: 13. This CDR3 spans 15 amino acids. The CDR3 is CASSNSLQGADGYTF. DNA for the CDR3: TGTGCCAGCAGTAACTCACTGCAGGGGGCGGACGGCTACACCTTC.

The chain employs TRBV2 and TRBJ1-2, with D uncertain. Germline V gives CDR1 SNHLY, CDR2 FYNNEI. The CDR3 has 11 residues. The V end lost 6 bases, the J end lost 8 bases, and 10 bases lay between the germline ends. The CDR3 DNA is TGTGCCAGCAGGACCGGGGTGGGCTACACCTTC. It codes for CASRTGVGYTF.

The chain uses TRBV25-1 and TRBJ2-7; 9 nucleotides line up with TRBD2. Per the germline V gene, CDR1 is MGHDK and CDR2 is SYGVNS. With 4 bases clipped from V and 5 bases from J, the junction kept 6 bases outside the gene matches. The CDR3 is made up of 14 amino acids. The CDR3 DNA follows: TGTGCCAGCAGTGGAACTAGCGGGTCCCACGAGCAGTACTTC. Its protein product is CASSGTSGSHEQYF.

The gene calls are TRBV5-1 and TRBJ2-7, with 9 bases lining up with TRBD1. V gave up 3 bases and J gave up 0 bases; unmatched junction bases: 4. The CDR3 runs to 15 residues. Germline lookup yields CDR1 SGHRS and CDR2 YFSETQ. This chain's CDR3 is CASSSGDRDSYEQYF. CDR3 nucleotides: TGCGCCAGCAGCTCAGGGGACAGGGACTCCTACGAGCAGTACTTC.

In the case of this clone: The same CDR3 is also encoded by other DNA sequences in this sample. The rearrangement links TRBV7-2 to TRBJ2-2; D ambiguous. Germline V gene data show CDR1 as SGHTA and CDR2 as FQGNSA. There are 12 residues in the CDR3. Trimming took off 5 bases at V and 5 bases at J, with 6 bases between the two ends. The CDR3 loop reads CASSRYTGELFF. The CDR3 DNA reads TGTGCCAGCAGCCGATATACCGGGGAGCTGTTTTTT.

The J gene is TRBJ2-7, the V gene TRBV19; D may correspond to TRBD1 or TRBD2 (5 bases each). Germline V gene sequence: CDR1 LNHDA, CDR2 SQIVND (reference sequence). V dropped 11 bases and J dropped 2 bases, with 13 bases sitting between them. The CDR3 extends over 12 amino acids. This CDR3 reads CAGLGDPYEQYF. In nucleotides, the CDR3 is TGTGCCGGGCTGGGGGACCCCTACGAGCAGTACTTC.

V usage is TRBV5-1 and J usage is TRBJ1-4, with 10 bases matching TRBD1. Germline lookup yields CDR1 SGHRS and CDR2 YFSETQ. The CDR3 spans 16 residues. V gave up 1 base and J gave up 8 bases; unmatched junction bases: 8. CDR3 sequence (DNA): TGCGCCAGCAGCTTGTTTGGGACAGGGGAAATGGAAAAACTGTTTTTT. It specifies CASSLFGTGEMEKLFF.

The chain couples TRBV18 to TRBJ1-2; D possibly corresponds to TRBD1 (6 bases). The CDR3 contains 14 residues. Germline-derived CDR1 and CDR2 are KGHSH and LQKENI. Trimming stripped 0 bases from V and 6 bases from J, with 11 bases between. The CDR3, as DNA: TGTGCCAGCTCACCACCGGCAGGGGATCATGGCTACACCTTC. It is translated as CASSPPAGDHGYTF.

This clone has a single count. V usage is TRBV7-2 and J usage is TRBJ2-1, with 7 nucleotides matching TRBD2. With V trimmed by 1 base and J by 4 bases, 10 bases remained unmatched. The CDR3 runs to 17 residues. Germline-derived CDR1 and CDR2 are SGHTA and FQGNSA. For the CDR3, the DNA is TGTGCCAGCAGCTTAGGTCCTTGGACTAGAAATTACAATGAGCAGTTCTTC. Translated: CASSLGPWTRNYNEQFF. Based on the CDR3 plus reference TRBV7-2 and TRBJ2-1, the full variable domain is GAGVSQSPSNKVTEKGKDVELRCDPISGHTALYWYRQSLGQGLEFLIYFQGNSAPDKSGLPSDRFSAERTGGSVSTLTIQRTQQEDSAVYLCASSLGPWTRNYNEQFFGPGTRLTVL.

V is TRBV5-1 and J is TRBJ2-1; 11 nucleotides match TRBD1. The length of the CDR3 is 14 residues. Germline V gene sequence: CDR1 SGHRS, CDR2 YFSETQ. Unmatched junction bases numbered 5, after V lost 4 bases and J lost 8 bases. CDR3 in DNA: TGCGCCAGCAGCACGGGACAGGGGGTAGATGAGCAGTTCTTC. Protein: CASSTGQGVDEQFF.

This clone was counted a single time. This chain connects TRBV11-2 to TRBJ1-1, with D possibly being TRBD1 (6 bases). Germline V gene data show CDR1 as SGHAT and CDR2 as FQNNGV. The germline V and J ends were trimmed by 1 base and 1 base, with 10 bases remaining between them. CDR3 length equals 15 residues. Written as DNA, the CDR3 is TGTGCCAGCAGCTTAGCGGGACACGGGAACACTGAAGCTTTCTTT. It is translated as CASSLAGHGNTEAFF.

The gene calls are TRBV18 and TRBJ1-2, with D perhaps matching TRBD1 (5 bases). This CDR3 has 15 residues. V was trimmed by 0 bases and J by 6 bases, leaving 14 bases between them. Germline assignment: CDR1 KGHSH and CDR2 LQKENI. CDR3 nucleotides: TGTGCCAGCTCACCACCGGGAGGGGCAAGGGATGGCTACACCTTC. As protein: CASSPPGGARDGYTF. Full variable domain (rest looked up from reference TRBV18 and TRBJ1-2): NAGVMQNPRHLVRRRGQEARLRCSPMKGHSHVYWYRQLPEEGLKFMVYLQKENIIDESGMPKERFSAEFPKEGPSILRIQQVVRGDSAAYFCASSPPGGARDGYTFGSGTRLTVV.

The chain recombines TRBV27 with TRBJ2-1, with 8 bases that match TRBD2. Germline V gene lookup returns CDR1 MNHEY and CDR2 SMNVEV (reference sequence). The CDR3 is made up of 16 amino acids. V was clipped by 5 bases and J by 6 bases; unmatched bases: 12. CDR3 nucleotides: TGTGCCAGCAGTCCTCTAGACATAGCGGGGACCAATGAGCAGTTCTTC. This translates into CASSPLDIAGTNEQFF.

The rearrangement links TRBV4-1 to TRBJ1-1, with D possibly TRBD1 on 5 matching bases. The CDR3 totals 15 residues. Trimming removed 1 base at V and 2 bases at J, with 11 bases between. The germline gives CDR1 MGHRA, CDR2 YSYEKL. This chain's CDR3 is CASSQGWGENTEAFF. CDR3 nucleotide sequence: TGCGCCAGCAGCCAAGGATGGGGGGAAAACACTGAAGCTTTCTTT.